The clone carrying this TCR beta chain has more than one count but fewer than ten. What it recognizes is unknown. The sample is drawn from a study of T cell repertoires in cytomegalovirus infection. Study at large: Indicated by public TCR beta signatures were CMV infection and matching HLA type.

TCRdb passed the reads through MiXCR, listing each CDR3 protein once. The table has about 890,000 distinct CDR3 sequences, roughly 30% seen once. The CDR3 consists of 14 residues. V was trimmed by 5 bases and J by 8 bases, leaving 15 bases between them. CDR1 MDHEN and CDR2 SYDVKM come from the germline V gene. This sample comprised cultured CD8+ T cells from PBMCs, obtained from culture after CMV antigen stimulation. This receptor was obtained from a human donor in good health (CMV status not recorded). Some clones in this sample may be carry-over from other donors' samples. The chain is built from TRBV28 and TRBJ2-2; tentative D call: TRBD1 (6 bases). CDR3 in amino acids: CASSRGGKGGELFF. The CDR3 DNA reads TGTGCCAGCAGTCGAGGGGGAAAAGGGGGGGAGCTGTTTTTT.